The TCR beta chain described here comes from a study of PD-1 blockade in classical Hodgkin lymphoma. Study-level background: Patients were treated with nivolumab at 3 mg/kg, and this was given intravenously every 2 weeks.

Whole-study results and caveats: Newly diagnosed patients and complete responders had comparable diversity at baseline. Baseline TCR diversity was reportedly lower in newly diagnosed patients than healthy donors.

Relapse was seen in all patients after autologous stem cell transplantation, and brentuximab vedotin exposure was variable. Using immunoSEQ multiplex PCR, the repertoire was profiled, and TCRdb retains in-frame clones only, with some absent. The table records 95,000 to 100,000 clones, around 89% of them present only once. Remarks on this clone: What it recognizes is unknown.

Trimming took 4 bases from V and 9 from J; bases not matched to a gene: 3. The CDR3 totals 12 residues. Germline CDR1 SGHTA, CDR2 FQGNSA. This chain connects TRBV7-2 to TRBJ2-3, with 8 bases aligning to TRBD2. This TCR derives from a human donor with classical Hodgkin lymphoma. The sample here was peripheral blood mononuclear cells (PBMCs), taken before the second cycle of nivolumab. The CDR3 loop reads CASSSGGVTQYF. The CDR3 coding sequence is TGTGCCAGCAGCTCCGGGGGGGTGACGCAGTATTTT.